Given below is one T cell receptor beta chain in context. This entry comes from a study of T cell changes during pregnancy in multiple sclerosis. CDR3 size: 18 residues. V lost 4 bases and J lost 0; bases outside the gene matches: 11. Germline CDR1 reads SGHRS; CDR2 reads YFSETQ. The method was immunoSEQ multiplex PCR; TCRdb's version includes in-frame clones alone and lacks a portion of them. In the table there are 40,000 to 55,000 clones, around 90% of which are singletons. The source of this sequence is a female donor with multiple sclerosis, enrolled in a pregnancy study. The source was CD4+ T cells from peripheral blood mononuclear cells, collected in the second trimester of pregnancy. The chain couples TRBV5-1 to TRBJ2-1; TRBD2 agrees at 9 bases. CDR3 amino acids: CASSALAGALSSYNEQFF. CDR3 in DNA: TGCGCCAGCAGCGCTTTAGCGGGAGCGCTAAGCTCCTACAATGAGCAGTTCTTC.